This T cell receptor beta chain was recovered during a study of T cell repertoires in cytomegalovirus infection. Study background: HLA-B-restricted CMV epitopes that are well studied, plus recently identified HLA-C-restricted ones, were used by the study.

TCRdb reprocessed the reads via MiXCR and lists one record per CDR3 protein. Among fewer than 1,000,000 distinct CDR3 sequences listed, roughly 30% were seen once. About this clonotype: Its antigen is as yet unknown.

General study points: Dominating the ex vivo response were HLA-C-restricted CMV-specific TCR beta clonotypes.

Germline V gives CDR1 MNHEY, CDR2 SMNVEV (reference sequence). Deletions cut 5 bases from V and 4 bases from J, with 12 bases between. This CDR3 region has 14 residues. The receptor was isolated from a human donor in good health (CMV status not recorded). Some clones in this sample may be carry-over from other donors' samples. The sample was cultured CD8+ T cells from PBMCs, taken from culture after CMV antigen stimulation. The chain couples TRBV27 to TRBJ1-5; perhaps TRBD1 as D (5 bases). CDR3 sequence reads: CASSLQAENQPQHF. As DNA, the CDR3 is TGTGCCAGCAGTCTACAGGCAGAGAATCAGCCCCAGCATTTT.